This T cell receptor (beta chain) was profiled in a study of blood T cell repertoires in COVID-19. The assay was immunoSEQ multiplex PCR, and TCRdb's table has in-frame clones only and misses some. The sample holds some 190,000 clones; around 88% are singletons and the top ten take about 6%. The V gene end was trimmed by 5 bases and the J gene end by 16 bases; junction bases not matched to a gene: 11. The CDR3 is 12 residues long. Germline assignment: CDR1 SGHNT and CDR2 YENEEA. This clonotype was sampled from a man aged 40-49 years with acute COVID-19. The genes are TRBV11-3 and TRBJ2-1; TRBD1 agrees at 7 bases. The sequenced material came from PBMCs or T cells enriched from blood (not recorded which). CDR3 coding DNA: TGTGCCAGCAGCGAACTAGGGGGCCCCCTCTTCTTC. It is translated as CASSELGGPLFF.